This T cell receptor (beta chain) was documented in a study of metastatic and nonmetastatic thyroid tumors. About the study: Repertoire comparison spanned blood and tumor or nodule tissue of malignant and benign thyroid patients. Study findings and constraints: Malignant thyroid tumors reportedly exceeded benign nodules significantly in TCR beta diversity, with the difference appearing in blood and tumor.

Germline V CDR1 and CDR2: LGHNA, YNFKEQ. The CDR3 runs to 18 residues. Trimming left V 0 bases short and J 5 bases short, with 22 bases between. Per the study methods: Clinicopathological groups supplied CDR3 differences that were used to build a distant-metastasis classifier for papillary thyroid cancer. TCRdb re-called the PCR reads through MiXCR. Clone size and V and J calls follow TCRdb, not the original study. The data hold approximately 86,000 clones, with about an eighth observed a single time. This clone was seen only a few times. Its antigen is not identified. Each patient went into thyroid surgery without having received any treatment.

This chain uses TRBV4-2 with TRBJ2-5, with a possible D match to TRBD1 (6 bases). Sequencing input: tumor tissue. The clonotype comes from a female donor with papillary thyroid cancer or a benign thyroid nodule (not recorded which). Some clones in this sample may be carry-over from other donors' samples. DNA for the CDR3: TGTGCCAGCAGCCAAGAAGCGGCGCCAGGGGACCAGCGGGAGACCCAGTACTTC. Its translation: CASSQEAAPGDQRETQYF.